This T cell receptor beta chain was retrieved from a study of molecular identifiers for immune sequencing clone quantification. Findings of the study overall: Over 99% of effector molecules, yet under 1% of naive-cell molecules, were held by clones above 20 RNA copies.

Generation of bulk TCR libraries relied on previously described methods and listed TCR primers. TCRdb fed the PCR reads into MiXCR, producing one record per CDR3 protein. Among just under 650,000 distinct CDR3 sequences listed, about 20% were seen once. This clonotype appeared many times. Its antigen is unidentified. Libraries of naive CD8 cells were prepared from 20,000 to 1,000,000 sorted cells using 10%, 30% or 50% RNA. A CD8+CD4-CCR7+CD45RA+ phenotype served as the sorting definition for naive CD8 T cells. V lost 4 bases, J lost 7 bases, and 5 bases stayed unmatched. The CDR3 length is 14 residues. Germline V CDR1 and CDR2: SNHLY, FYNNEI.

The receptor comes from a human donor in good health. Some libraries in this study had Jurkat cell RNA spiked in. The V call is TRBV2, the J call TRBJ1-4, with 8 bases that match TRBD1. The sequenced sample was naive CD8+ T cells from blood, with Jurkat cell RNA spiked in. The subset: FACS-sorted CD8+CD4-CCR7+CD45RA+ naive T cells. The CDR3 protein is CASSASGQGEKLFF. The CDR3 bases are TGTGCCAGCAGTGCCAGCGGACAGGGTGAAAAACTGTTTTTT.